The present T cell receptor (beta chain) was sequenced within a study of T cell repertoires in cytomegalovirus infection. Background on the study: CMV infection plus the matching HLA type was flagged by public TCR beta signatures.

V was cut by 5 bases and J by 4 bases, with 5 bases left in between. The germline gives CDR1 DFQATT, CDR2 SNEGSKA (reference sequence). CDR3 size: 10 residues. Each CDR3 protein is one row after TCRdb ran MiXCR on the reads. This table holds fewer than 350,000 distinct CDR3 sequences, over 7.5% found once. This clonotype was counted ten times or more. The sample comprised PBMCs. The TCR comes from a human donor in good health (CMV status not recorded). Some clones in this sample may be carry-over from other donors' samples. V gene TRBV20-1 combines with J gene TRBJ2-5; D is unresolved. CDR3 coding DNA: TGCAGTGCTTTAGGAGAGACCCAGTACTTC. Translating it yields CSALGETQYF.